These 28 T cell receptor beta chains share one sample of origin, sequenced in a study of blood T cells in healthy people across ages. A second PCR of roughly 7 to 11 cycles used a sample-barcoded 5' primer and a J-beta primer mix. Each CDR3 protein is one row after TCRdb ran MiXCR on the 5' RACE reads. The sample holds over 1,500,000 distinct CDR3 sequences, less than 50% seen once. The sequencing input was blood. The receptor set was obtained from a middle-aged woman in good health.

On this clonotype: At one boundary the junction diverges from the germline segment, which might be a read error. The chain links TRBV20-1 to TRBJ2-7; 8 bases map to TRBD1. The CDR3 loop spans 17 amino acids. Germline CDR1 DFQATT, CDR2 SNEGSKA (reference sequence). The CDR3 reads CSARAPPRAGGTYVQYF. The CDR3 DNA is TGCAGTGCTAGAGCCCCCCCACGCGCAGGGGGCACCTACGTGCAGTACTTC.

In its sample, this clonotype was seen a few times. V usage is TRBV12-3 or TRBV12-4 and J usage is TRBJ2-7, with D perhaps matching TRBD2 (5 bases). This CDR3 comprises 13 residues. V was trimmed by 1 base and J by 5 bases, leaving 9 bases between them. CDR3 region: CASSLGGLDEQYF. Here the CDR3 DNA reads TGTGCCAGCAGTTTAGGAGGGTTGGACGAGCAGTACTTC.

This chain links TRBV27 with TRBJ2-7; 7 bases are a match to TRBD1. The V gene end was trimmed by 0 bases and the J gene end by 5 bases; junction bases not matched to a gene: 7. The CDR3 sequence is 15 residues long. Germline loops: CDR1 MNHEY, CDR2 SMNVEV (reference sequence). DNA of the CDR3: TGTGCCAGCAGTTTATCGCCAGGGGGTCCCCACGAGCAGTACTTC. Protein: CASSLSPGGPHEQYF.

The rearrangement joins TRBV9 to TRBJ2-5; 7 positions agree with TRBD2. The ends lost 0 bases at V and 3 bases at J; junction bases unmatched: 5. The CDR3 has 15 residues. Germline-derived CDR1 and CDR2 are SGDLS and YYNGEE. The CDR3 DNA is TGTGCCAGCAGCGTAGATTGGGGGGGTGAAGAGACCCAGTACTTC. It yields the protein CASSVDWGGEETQYF. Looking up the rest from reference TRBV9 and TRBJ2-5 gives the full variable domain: DSGVTQTPKHLITATGQRVTLRCSPRSGDLSVYWYQQSLDQGLQFLIQYYNGEERAKGNILERFSAQQFPDLHSELNLSSLELGDSALYFCASSVDWGGEETQYFGPGTRLLVL.

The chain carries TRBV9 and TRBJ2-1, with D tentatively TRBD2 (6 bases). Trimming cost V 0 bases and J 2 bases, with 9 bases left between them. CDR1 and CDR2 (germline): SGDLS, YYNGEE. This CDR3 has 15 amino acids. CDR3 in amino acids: CASSVAPGAYNEQFF. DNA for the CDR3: TGTGCCAGCAGCGTAGCTCCGGGGGCCTACAATGAGCAGTTCTTC.

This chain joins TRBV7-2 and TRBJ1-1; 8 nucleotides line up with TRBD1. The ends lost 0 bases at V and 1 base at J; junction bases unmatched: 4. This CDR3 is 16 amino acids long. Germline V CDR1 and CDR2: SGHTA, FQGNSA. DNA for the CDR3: TGTGCCAGCAGCTTAGCGTTCCAGGGGGCGAACACTGAAGCTTTCTTT. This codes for CASSLAFQGANTEAFF.

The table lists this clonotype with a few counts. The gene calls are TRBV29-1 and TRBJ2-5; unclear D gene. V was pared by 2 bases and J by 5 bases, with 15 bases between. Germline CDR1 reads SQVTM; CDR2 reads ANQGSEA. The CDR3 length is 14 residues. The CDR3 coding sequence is TGCAGCGTTGAAAAAGGGTCTGGGGTGGAGACCCAGTACTTC. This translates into CSVEKGSGVETQYF.

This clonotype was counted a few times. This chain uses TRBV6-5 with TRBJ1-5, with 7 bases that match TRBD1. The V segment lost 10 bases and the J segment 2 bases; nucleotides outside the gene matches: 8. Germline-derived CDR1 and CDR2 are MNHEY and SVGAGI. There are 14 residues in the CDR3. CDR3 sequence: CANATGAGNQPQHF. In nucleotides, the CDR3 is TGTGCCAATGCTACAGGGGCGGGCAATCAGCCCCAGCATTTT.

In DNA form, the CDR3 reads TGTGCCAGCAGTTGGGGCCCCACAGGCGGCTCCCGTGAATCACCCCTCCACTTT. Translating gives CASSWGPTGGSRESPLHF. The rearrangement joins TRBV12-3 or TRBV12-4 to TRBJ1-6, with D possibly matching TRBD1 (5 bases). The CDR3 length is 18 residues. The ends were cut back, 4 bases at V and 10 bases at J, with 26 bases in the middle.

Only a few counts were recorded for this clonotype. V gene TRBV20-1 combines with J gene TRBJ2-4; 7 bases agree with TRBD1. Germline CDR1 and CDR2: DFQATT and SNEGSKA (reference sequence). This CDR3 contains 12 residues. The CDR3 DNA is TGCAGCCCCGACAGGGCAGGAAACATTCAGTACTTC. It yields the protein CSPDRAGNIQYF.

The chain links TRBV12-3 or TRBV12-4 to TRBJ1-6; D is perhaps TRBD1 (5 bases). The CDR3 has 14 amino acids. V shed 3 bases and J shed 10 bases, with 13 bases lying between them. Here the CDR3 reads CASSFGAGRSPLHF. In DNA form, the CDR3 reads TGTGCCAGCAGTTTCGGGGCAGGGCGCTCACCCCTCCACTTT.

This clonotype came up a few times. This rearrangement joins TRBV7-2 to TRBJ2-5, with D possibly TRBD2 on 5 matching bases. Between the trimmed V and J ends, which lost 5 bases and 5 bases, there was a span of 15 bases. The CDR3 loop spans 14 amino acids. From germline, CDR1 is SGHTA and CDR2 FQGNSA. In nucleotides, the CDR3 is TGTGCCAGCAGCGTGGGTACGAGGGCGGAGACCCAGTACTTC. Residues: CASSVGTRAETQYF.

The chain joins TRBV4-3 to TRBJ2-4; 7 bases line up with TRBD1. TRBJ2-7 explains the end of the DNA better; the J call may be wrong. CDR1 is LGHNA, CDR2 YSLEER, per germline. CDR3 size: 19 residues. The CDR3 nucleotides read TGCGCCAGCAGCCAAGAGCAGTGGAGGAAGGAGAGACAGGGCTACGAGCAGTACTTC. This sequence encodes CASSQEQWRKERQGYEQYF.

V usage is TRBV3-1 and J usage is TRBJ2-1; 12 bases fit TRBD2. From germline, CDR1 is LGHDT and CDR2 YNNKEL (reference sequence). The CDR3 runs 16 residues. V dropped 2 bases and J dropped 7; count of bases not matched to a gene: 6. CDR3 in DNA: TGTGCCAGCAGCCAAAAACTAGCGGGGGGCCTTAATGAGCAGTTCTTC. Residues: CASSQKLAGGLNEQFF.

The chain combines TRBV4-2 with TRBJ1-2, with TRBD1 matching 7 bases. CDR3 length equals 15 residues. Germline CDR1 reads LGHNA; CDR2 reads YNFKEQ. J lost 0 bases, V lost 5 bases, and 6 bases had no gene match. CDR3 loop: CASSWDSTANYGYTF. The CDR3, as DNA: TGTGCCAGCAGCTGGGACAGCACTGCTAACTATGGCTACACCTTC.

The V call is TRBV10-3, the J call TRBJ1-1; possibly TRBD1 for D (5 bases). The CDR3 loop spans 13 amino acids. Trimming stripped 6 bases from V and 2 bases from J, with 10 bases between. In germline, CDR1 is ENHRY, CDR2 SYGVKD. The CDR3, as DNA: TGTGCCATCAGAACAGGACTCAACACTGAAGCTTTCTTT. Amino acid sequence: CAIRTGLNTEAFF.

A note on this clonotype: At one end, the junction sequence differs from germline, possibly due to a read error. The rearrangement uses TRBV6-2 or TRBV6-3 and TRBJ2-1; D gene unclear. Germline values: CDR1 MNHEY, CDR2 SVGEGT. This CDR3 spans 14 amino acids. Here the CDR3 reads CASSPLSHNYEQFF. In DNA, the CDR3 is TGCGCCAGCAGCCCCTTATCCCATAACTATGAGCAGTTCTTC.

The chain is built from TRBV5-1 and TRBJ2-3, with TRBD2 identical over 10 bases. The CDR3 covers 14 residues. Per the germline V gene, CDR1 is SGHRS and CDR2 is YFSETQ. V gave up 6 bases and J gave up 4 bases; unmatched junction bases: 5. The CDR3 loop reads CASKTSGWADTQYF. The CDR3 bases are TGCGCCAGCAAGACTAGCGGGTGGGCAGATACGCAGTATTTT.

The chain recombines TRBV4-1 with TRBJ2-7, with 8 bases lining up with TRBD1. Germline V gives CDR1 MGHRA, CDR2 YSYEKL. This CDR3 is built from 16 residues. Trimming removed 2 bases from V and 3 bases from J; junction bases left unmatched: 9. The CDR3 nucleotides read TGCGCCAGCAGCCAAAAACCAGGGGGCGCGTTCTACGAGCAGTACTTC. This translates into CASSQKPGGAFYEQYF.

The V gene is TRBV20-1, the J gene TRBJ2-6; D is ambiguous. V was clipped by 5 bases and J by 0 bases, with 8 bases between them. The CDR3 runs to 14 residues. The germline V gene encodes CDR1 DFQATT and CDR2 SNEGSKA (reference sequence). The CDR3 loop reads CSAVLLSGANVLTF. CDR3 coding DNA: TGCAGTGCTGTACTACTCTCTGGGGCCAACGTCCTGACTTTC.

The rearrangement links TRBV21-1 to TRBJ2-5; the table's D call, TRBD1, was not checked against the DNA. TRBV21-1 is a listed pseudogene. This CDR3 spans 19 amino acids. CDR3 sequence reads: CASSKEGGRQASTQETQYF. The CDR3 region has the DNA TGTGCCAGCAGCAAAGAAGGGGGGAGACAGGCGAGCACACAAGAGACCCAGTACTTC.

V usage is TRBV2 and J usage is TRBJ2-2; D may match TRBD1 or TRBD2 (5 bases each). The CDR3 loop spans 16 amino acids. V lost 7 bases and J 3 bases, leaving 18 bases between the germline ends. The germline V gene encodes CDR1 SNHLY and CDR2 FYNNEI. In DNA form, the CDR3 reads TGTGCCAGCACCTCCTCCGGGACCTCAGACACCGGGGAGCTGTTTTTT. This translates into CASTSSGTSDTGELFF. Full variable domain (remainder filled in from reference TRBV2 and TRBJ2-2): EPEVTQTPSHQVTQMGQEVILRCVPISNHLYFYWYRQILGQKVEFLVSFYNNEISEKSEIFDDQFSVERPDGSNFTLKIRSTKLEDSAMYFCASTSSGTSDTGELFFGEGSRLTVL.

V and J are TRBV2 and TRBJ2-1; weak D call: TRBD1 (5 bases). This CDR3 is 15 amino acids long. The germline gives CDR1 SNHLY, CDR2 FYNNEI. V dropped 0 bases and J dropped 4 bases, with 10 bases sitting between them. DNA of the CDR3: TGTGCCAGCAGTGAAGCGACAGTGCCTTACAATGAGCAGTTCTTC. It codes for CASSEATVPYNEQFF.

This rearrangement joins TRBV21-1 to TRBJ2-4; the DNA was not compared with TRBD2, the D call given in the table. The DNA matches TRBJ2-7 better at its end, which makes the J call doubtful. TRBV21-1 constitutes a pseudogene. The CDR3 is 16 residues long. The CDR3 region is CASSPPQSETNYEQYF. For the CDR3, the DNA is TGTGCCAGCAGCCCTCCCCAAAGTGAGACAAATTACGAGCAGTACTTC.

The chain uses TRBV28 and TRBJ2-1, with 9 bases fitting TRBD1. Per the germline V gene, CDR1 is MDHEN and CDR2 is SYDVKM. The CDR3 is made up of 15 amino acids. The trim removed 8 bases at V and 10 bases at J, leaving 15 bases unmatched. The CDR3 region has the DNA TGTGCCAGCCGTCCCGGGACAGGGTTCTTCTACGAGCAGTTCTTC. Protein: CASRPGTGFFYEQFF. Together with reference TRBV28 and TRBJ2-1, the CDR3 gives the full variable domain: DVKVTQSSRYLVKRTGEKVFLECVQDMDHENMFWYRQDPGLGLRLIYFSYDVKMKEKGDIPEGYSVSREKKERFSLILESASTNQTSMYLCASRPGTGFFYEQFFGPGTRLTVL.

CDR3 loop: CASTPRAGENEQFF. The CDR3 region has the DNA TGTGCCAGCACCCCGAGGGCAGGGGAGAATGAGCAGTTCTTC. The chain joins TRBV7-9 to TRBJ2-1; D perhaps matches TRBD1 (6 bases). This CDR3 is built from 14 residues. The germline V gene has CDR1 SEHNR and CDR2 FQNEAQ (reference sequence). V lost 7 bases and J lost 7, with 17 bases in between.

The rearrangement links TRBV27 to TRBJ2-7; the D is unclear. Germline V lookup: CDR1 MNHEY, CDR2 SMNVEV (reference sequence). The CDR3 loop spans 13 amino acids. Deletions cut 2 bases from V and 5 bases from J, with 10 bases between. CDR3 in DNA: TGTGCCAGCAGTTTAGTCAAAACAGACGAGCAGTACTTC. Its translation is CASSLVKTDEQYF.

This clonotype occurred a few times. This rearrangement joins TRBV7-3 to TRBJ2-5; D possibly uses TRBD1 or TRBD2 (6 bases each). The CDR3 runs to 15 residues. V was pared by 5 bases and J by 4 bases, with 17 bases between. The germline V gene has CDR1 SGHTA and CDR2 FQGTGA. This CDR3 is CASSTTGTPLETQYF. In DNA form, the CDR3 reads TGTGCCAGCAGCACTACAGGGACTCCCTTAGAGACCCAGTACTTC.